This T cell receptor (beta chain) was sequenced during a study of blood T cell repertoires in COVID-19. Study background: PBMCs, B-cell-depleted T cells, or T cells were the source of the cDNA or gDNA that made up the material.

TCRdb keeps only in-frame clones here, not all; method: immunoSEQ multiplex PCR. The profile shows 300,000 to 350,000 clones, approximately 90% of them singletons. The age range of participants was 18 to 89 years, with residence in about 25 US areas. Two negative PCRs, clearance, or symptom resolution were required of recovered Cohort 3 donors. This TCR was recovered from a woman in her late teens or twenties who had recovered from COVID-19. Material: PBMCs or T cells enriched from blood (not recorded which).

Written as DNA, the CDR3 is TGTGCCAGCAGCTTAGCGGCGGTAGCGGGGGCCTACGAGCAGTACTTC. Protein: CASSLAAVAGAYEQYF. The chain combines TRBV7-2 with TRBJ2-7, with 9 bases aligning to TRBD2. The J segment lost 2 bases and the V segment lost 0 bases, leaving 5 bases of the junction unmatched. The V gene's germline CDR1 is SGHTA and CDR2 FQGNSA. The CDR3 extends over 16 amino acids.